This record looks at one T cell receptor beta chain sequence and its context. Its antigen is not known. The data originate from a study of T cell responses to AZD1222 COVID-19 vaccine. Profiled with immunoSEQ multiplex PCR; TCRdb holds only in-frame clones, not every one. The sample holds roughly 80,000 clones, about 90% seen once. Study results and limitations: Two AZD1222 doses significantly raised spike-specific TCR breadth and depth over controls. Baseline antibody screening turned up just six or seven seropositive AZD1222 recipients. Every sample of the repertoires postdated the peak T cell response.

This sample comprised peripheral blood, obtained 28 days after the second AZD1222 dose. The TCR was taken from an adult who received the AZD1222 COVID-19 vaccine.

The CDR3 here is CASKEGTGPSYEQYF. The DNA for the CDR3 is TGTGCCAGCAAGGAGGGGACAGGGCCTTCCTACGAGCAGTACTTC. The chain links TRBV2 to TRBJ2-7, with 9 positions matching TRBD1. Germline CDR1 and CDR2: SNHLY and FYNNEI. The CDR3 totals 15 residues. J gave up 1 base and V 7 bases, and 8 bases lay outside the gene matches.